The source of this T cell receptor beta chain is a study of T-cell reconstitution after alpha-beta-depleted transplantation in children. The table lists this clonotype with a few counts. Unique molecular identifiers were used in preparing the TCRbeta library. MiXCR was run by TCRdb on the PCR reads, yielding one entry per CDR3 protein. The profile shows roughly 500,000 distinct CDR3 sequences, approximately 29% of them singletons. Germline V lookup: CDR1 MGHRA, CDR2 YSYEKL. V lost 9 bases and J 0 bases, leaving 14 bases between the germline ends. The CDR3 length is 14 residues. Sequencing used PBMCs from the stem cell graft donor, obtained from the stem cell graft. This chain uses TRBV4-1 with TRBJ1-1, with a possible D match to TRBD1 (5 bases). The receptor's source is a human donor who donated a stem cell graft to a child with aplastic anemia. Written as DNA, the CDR3 is TGCGCCAGTGTGGGGGGAGGGGTGAACACTGAAGCTTTCTTT. Its protein is CASVGGGVNTEAFF.